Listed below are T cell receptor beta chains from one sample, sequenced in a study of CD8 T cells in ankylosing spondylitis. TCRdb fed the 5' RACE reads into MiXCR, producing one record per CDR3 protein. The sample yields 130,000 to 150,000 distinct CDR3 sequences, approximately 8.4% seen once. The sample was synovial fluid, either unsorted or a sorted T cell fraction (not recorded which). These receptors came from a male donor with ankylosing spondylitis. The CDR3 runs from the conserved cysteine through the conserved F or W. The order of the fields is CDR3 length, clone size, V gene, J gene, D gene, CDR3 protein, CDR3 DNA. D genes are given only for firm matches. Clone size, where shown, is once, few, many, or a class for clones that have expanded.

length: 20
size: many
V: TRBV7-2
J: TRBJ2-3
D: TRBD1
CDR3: CASSSPPAWDRGGGTDTQYF
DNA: TGTGCCAGCAGTTCTCCCCCGGCATGGGACAGGGGAGGGGGCACAGATACGCAGTATTTT

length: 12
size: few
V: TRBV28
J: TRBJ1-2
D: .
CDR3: CATHIQGYGYTF
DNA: TGTGCCACCCACATTCAGGGCTATGGCTACACCTTC

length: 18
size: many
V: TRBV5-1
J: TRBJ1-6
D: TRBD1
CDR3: CASRRRPPGQAGGSPLHF
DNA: TGCGCCAGCAGAAGAAGACCGCCGGGACAGGCAGGGGGTTCACCCCTCCACTTT

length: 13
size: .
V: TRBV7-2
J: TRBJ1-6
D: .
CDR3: CASSLVSGTPLHF
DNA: TGTGCCAGCAGCTTAGTCTCCGGGACGCCCCTCCACTTT

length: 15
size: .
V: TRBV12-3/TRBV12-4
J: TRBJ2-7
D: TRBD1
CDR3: CASSPRQGSSYEQYF
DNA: TGTGCCAGCAGTCCCCGACAGGGAAGCTCCTACGAGCAGTACTTC

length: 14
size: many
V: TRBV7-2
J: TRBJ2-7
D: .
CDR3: CASSLRDTSYEQYF
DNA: TGTGCCAGCAGCTTACGGGACACGTCCTACGAGCAGTACTTC

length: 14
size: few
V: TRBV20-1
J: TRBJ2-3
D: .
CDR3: CSAPRRRPTDTQYF
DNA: TGCAGTGCTCCTCGGCGGAGACCCACAGATACGCAGTATTTT

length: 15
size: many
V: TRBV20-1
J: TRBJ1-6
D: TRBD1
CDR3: CSASPRDRVNSPLHF
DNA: TGCAGTGCTAGCCCCCGGGACAGGGTAAATTCACCCCTCCACTTT

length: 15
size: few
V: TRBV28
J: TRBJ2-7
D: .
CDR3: CASRTGTRDIYEQYF
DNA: TGTGCCAGCAGAACCGGGACCAGGGATATCTACGAGCAGTACTTC

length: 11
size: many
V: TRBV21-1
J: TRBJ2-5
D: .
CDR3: CASSNEETQYF
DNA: TGTGCCAGCAGCAATGAGGAGACCCAGTACTTC

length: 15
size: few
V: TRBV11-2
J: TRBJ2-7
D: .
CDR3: CASSFNRDGAYEQYF
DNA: TGTGCCAGCAGCTTCAACCGGGACGGAGCCTACGAGCAGTACTTC

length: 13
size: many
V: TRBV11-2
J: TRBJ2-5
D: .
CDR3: CASSLGNQETQYF
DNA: TGTGCCAGCAGCTTAGGGAACCAAGAGACCCAGTACTTC

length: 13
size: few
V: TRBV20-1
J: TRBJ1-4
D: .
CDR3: CSASKGVNEKLFF
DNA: TGCAGTGCTAGCAAGGGAGTTAATGAAAAACTGTTTTTT

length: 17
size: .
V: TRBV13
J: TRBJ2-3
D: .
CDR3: CASSRGWPRGSADTQYF
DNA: TGTGCCAGCAGCCGCGGGTGGCCCCGAGGATCCGCAGATACGCAGTATTTT

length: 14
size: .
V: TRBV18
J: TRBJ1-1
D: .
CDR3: CASSQGDWDTEAFF
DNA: TGTGCCAGCTCACAAGGCGATTGGGACACTGAAGCTTTCTTT

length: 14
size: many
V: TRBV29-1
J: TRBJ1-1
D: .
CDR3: CSVEWGGGGTEAFF
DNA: TGCAGCGTTGAGTGGGGTGGGGGAGGTACTGAAGCTTTCTTT

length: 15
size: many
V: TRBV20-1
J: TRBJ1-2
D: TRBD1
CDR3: CSASPFGQGLYGYTF
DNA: TGCAGTGCTAGCCCCTTTGGACAGGGGCTCTATGGCTACACCTTC

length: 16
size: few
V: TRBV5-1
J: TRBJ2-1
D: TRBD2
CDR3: CASSFLGTSSYNEQFF
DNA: TGCGCCAGCAGCTTCCTCGGGACTAGCTCCTACAATGAGCAGTTCTTC

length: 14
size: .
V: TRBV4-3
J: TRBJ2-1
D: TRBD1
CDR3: CASSQRTGRNEQFF
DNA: TGCGCCAGCAGCCAGAGGACAGGGCGGAATGAGCAGTTCTTC

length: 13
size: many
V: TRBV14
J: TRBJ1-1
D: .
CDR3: CASSQGGRTEAFF
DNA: TGTGCCAGCAGCCAAGGGGGGCGCACTGAAGCTTTCTTT

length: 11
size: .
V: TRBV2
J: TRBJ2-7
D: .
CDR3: CASTEYYEQYF
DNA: TGTGCCAGTACGGAGTACTACGAGCAGTACTTC

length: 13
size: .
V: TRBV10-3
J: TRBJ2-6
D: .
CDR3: CASGKPGANVLTF
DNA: TGTGCCTCCGGGAAGCCTGGGGCCAACGTCCTGACTTTC

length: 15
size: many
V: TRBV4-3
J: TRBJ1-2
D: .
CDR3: CASSQDRGGTYGYTF
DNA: TGCGCCAGCAGCCAAGATCGGGGGGGCACCTATGGCTACACCTTC

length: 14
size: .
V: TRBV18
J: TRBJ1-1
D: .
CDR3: CASSPQEGGTEAFF
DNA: TGTGCCAGCTCACCACAGGAGGGAGGGACTGAAGCTTTCTTT

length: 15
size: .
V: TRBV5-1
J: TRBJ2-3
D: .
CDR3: CASSDFRGGADTQYF
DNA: TGCGCCAGCAGCGATTTTCGGGGCGGGGCAGATACGCAGTATTTT

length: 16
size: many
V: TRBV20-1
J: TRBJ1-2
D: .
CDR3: CSARASGPTMGHGYTF
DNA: TGCAGTGCTAGAGCCTCCGGACCCACCATGGGCCATGGCTACACCTTC

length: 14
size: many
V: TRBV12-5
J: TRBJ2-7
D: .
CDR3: CARLGEASSYEQYF
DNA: TGTGCCCGTCTGGGGGAGGCTAGCTCCTACGAGCAGTACTTC

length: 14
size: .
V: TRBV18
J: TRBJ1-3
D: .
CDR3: CASSPTAEGNTIYF
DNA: TGTGCCAGCTCACCGACAGCAGAAGGAAACACCATATATTTT

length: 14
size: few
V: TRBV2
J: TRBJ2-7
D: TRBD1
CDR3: CASRRGTGISEQYF
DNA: TGTGCCAGCAGGAGGGGGACAGGTATTAGTGAGCAGTACTTC

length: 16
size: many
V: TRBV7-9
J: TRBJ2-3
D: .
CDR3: CASSFSRALPSDTQYF
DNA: TGTGCCAGCAGCTTTTCGCGGGCCCTCCCCTCAGATACGCAGTATTTT

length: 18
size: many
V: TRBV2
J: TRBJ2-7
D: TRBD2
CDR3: CASRDLTSGSKKDYEQYF
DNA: TGTGCCAGCAGAGATTTGACTAGCGGATCAAAAAAGGACTACGAGCAGTACTTC

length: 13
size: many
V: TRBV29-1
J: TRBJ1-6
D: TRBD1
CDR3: CSVSTGFNSPLHF
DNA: TGCAGCGTCTCGACAGGGTTCAATTCACCCCTCCACTTT

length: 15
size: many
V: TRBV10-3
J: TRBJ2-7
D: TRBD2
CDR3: CAITPRLAESYEQYF
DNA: TGTGCCATCACTCCCCGACTAGCGGAGTCCTACGAGCAGTACTTC

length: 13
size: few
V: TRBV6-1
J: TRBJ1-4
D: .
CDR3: CASSRTVLEKLFF
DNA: TGTGCCAGCAGTAGGACAGTTTTAGAAAAACTGTTTTTT

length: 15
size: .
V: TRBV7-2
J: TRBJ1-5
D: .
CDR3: CASSLVWHPNQPQHF
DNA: TGTGCCAGCAGCTTAGTTTGGCACCCCAATCAGCCCCAGCATTTT

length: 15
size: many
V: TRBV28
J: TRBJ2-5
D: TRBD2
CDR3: CASIPTSGRKETQYF
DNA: TGTGCCAGCATACCTACTAGCGGGAGAAAAGAGACCCAGTACTTC

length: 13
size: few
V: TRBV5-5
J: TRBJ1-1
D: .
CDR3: CASSKDWNTEAFF
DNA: TGTGCCAGCAGCAAGGACTGGAACACTGAAGCTTTCTTT

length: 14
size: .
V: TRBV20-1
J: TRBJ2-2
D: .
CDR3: CSARDKTGAIELFF
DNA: TGCAGTGCTAGAGATAAAACGGGAGCAATCGAGCTGTTTTTT

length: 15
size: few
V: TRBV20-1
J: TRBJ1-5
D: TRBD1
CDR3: CSARVLQGSDQPQHF
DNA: TGCAGTGCTAGGGTCCTACAGGGGTCGGATCAGCCCCAGCATTTT

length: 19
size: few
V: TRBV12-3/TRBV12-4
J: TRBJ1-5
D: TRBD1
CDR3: CAISLSRRQGTGANQPQHF
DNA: TGTGCCATCAGTTTATCGAGGAGACAGGGTACGGGGGCCAATCAGCCCCAGCATTTT

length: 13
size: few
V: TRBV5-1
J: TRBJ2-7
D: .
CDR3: CASSLDTPGEQYF
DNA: TGCGCCAGCAGCTTGGATACCCCGGGGGAGCAGTACTTC

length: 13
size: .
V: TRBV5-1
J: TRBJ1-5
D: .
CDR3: CASRSTEEGPQHF
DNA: TGCGCCAGCAGATCGACTGAGGAGGGGCCCCAGCATTTT

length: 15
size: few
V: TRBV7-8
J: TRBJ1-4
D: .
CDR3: CASSLSGATNEKLFF
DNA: TGTGCCAGCAGCTTATCCGGAGCAACTAATGAAAAACTGTTTTTT

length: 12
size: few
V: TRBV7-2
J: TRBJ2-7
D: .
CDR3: CASTWAGNPSNF
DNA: TGTGCCAGCACTTGGGCGGGCAACCCATCTAACTTC

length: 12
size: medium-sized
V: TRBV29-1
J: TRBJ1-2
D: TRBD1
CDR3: CSANQGARGYTF
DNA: TGCAGCGCAAATCAGGGGGCGCGCGGCTACACCTTC

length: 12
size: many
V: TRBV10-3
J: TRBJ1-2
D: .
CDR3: CAISRDALSYTF
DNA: TGTGCCATCTCCCGGGACGCCTTAAGCTACACCTTC

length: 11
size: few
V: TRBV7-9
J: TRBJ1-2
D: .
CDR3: CASSFHHGYTF
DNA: TGTGCCAGCAGCTTTCACCATGGCTACACCTTC

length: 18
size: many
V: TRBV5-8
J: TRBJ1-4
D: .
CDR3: CASSLGTGFLFTNEKLFF
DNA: TGTGCCAGCAGCTTGGGAACAGGGTTTCTCTTCACTAATGAAAAACTGTTTTTT

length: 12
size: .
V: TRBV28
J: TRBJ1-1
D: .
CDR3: CASSLQKPEAFF
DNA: TGTGCCAGCAGTTTGCAGAAACCTGAAGCTTTCTTT

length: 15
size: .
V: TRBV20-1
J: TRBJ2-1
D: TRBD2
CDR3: CSAPTSGFSYNEQFF
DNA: TGCAGTGCCCCGACTAGCGGATTCTCCTACAATGAGCAGTTCTTC

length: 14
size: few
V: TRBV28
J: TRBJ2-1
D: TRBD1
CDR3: CASSNRGIYNEQFF
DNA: TGTGCCAGCAGTAACAGGGGGATATACAATGAGCAGTTCTTC

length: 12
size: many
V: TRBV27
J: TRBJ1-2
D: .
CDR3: CASGIGGYGYTF
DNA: TGTGCCAGCGGGATAGGGGGTTATGGCTACACCTTC

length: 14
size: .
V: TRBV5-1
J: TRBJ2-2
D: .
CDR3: CASSRDPDTGELFF
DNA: TGCGCCAGCAGTAGGGACCCGGACACCGGGGAGCTGTTTTTT

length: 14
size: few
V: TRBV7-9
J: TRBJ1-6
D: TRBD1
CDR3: CASSSGQGNSPLHF
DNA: TGTGCCAGCAGCTCCGGACAGGGGAATTCACCCCTCCACTTT

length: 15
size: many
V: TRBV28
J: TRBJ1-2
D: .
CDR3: CASRAPGHRDYGYTF
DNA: TGTGCCAGCAGGGCCCCGGGACACCGAGACTATGGCTACACCTTC

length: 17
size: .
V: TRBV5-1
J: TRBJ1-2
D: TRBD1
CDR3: CASSPTGRGLFLYGYTF
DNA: TGCGCCAGCAGCCCAACGGGCAGGGGGCTATTCCTCTATGGCTACACCTTC

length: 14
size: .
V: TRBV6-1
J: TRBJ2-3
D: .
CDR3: CASLGFETTDTQYF
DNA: TGTGCCAGCCTCGGATTCGAGACCACAGATACGCAGTATTTT

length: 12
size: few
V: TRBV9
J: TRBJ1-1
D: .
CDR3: CASSANGGSAFF
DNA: TGTGCCAGCAGCGCCAATGGGGGGAGCGCTTTCTTT

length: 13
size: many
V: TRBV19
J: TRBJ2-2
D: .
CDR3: CASGQGGTGELFF
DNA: TGTGCCAGCGGTCAGGGGGGGACCGGGGAGCTGTTTTTT

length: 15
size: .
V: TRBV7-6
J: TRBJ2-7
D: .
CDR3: CASSLEAGRSLTQYF
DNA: TGTGCCAGCAGCTTAGAGGCAGGCCGATCCCTAACGCAGTACTTC